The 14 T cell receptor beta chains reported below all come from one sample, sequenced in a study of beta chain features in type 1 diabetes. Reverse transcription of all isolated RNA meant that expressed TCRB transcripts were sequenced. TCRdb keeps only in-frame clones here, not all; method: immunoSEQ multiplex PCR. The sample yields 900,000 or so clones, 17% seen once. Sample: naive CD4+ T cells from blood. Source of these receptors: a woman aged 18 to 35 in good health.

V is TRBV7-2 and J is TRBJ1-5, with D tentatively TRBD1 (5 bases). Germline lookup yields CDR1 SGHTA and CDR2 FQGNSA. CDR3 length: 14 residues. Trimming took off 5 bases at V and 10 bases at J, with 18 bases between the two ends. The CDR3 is CASSTLETGTPQHF. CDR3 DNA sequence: TGTGCCAGCAGCACATTGGAGACCGGGACCCCCCAGCATTTT.

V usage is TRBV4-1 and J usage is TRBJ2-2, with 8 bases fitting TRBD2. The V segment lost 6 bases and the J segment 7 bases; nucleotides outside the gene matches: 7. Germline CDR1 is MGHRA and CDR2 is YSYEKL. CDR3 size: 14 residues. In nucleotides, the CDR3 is TGCGCCAGCAGACTTAGCGGGATTGACGGGGAGCTGTTTTTT. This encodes CASRLSGIDGELFF.

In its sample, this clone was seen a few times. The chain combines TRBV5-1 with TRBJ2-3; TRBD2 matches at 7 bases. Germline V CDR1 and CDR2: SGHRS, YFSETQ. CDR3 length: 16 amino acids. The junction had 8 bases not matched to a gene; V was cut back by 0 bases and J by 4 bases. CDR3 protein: CASSLGTSIVADTQYF. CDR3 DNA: TGCGCCAGCAGCTTGGGGACTAGTATTGTCGCAGATACGCAGTATTTT.

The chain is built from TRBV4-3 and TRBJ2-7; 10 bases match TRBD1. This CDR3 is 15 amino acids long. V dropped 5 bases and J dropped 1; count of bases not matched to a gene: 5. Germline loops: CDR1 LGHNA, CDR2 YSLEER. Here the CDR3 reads CASSYDRGRSYEQYF. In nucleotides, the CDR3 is TGCGCCAGCAGCTATGACAGGGGGCGATCCTACGAGCAGTACTTC.

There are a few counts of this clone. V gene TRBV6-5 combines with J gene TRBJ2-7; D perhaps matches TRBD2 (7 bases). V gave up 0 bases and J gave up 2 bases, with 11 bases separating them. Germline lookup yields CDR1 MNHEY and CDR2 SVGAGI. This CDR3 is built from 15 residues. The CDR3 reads CASSYSREGAYEQYF. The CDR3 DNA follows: TGTGCCAGCAGTTACTCGAGGGAGGGGGCCTACGAGCAGTACTTC.

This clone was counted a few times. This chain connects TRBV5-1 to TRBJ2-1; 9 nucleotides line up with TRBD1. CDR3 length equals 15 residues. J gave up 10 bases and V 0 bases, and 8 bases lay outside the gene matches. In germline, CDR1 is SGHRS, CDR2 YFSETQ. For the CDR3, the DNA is TGCGCCAGCAGCTTGGCCTTCACAGGGGGCGGGGAGCAGTTCTTC. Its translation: CASSLAFTGGGEQFF.

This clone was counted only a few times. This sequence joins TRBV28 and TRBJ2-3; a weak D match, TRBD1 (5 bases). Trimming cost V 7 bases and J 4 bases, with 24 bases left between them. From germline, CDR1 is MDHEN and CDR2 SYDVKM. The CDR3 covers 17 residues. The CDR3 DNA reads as TGTGCCAGCATCCCGATATCCCAGGGTTCCCCTTCAGATACGCAGTATTTT. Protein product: CASIPISQGSPSDTQYF.

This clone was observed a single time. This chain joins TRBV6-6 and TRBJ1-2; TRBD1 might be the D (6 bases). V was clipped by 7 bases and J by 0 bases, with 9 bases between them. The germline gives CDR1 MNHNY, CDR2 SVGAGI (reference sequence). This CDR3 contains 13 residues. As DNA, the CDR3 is TGTGCCAGCATCGACAGGTCTAACTATGGCTACACCTTC. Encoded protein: CASIDRSNYGYTF.

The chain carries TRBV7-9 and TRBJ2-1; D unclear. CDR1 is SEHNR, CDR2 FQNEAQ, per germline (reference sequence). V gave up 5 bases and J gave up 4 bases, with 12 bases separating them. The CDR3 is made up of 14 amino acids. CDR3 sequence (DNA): TGTGCCAGCAGCCACTCCCTAGAATACAATGAGCAGTTCTTC. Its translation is CASSHSLEYNEQFF.

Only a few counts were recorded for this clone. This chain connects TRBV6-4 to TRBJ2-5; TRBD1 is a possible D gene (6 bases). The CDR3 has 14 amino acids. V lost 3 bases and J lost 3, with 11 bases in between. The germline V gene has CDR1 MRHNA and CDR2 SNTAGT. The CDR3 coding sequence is TGTGCCAGCAGTGATGGGGACACAAAAGAGACCCAGTACTTC. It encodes CASSDGDTKETQYF.

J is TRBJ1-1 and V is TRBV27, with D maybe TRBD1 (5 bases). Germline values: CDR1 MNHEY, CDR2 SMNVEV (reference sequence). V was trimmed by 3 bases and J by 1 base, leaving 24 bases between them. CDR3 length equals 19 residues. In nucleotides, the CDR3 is TGTGCCAGCAGTTTGTTTCCGCGCTCATCGGGGCCTAGGAACACTGAAGCTTTCTTT. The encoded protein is CASSLFPRSSGPRNTEAFF.

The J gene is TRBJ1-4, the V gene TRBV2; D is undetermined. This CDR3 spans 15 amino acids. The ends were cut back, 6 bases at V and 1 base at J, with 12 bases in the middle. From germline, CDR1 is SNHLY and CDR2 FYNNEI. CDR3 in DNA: TGTGCCAGCAGCCCCCCGTGGAGAACTAATGAAAAACTGTTTTTT. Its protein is CASSPPWRTNEKLFF.

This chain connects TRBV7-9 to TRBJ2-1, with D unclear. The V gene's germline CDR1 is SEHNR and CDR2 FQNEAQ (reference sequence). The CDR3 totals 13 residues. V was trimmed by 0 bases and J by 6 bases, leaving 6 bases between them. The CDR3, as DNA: TGTGCCAGCAGCTTAGCGAGGCTCAATGAGCAGTTCTTC. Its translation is CASSLARLNEQFF.

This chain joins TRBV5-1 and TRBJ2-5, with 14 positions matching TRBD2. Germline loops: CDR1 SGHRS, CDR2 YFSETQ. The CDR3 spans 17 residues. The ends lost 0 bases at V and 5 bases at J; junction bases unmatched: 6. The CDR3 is CASSLGLAGGPGETQYF. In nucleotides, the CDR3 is TGCGCCAGCAGCTTGGGACTAGCGGGAGGGCCCGGGGAGACCCAGTACTTC.